Below, 19 T cell receptor beta chains from the same sample are listed, as sequenced in a study of T cell repertoires in cytomegalovirus infection (dated by TCRdb to the late 2010s). This sample's treatment or condition label indicates: in vitro stimulation with specific CMV peptide epitopes to enrich CMV-specific T cells. No antigens are known for them. The sample was run on an Illumina HiSeq 1500. The raw public data were reprocessed by TCRdb itself: fastp quality trimming at Q25, MiXCR clonotype calling, in-frame beta chains only. All rows with the same CDR3 protein become a single entry with the most common DNA and genes. The table for this sample lists about half a million distinct CDR3 sequences; under 55% of them were counted only once. Together, the top ten hold about 39% of the sample. The specimen comprised cultured PBMCs, sampled from culture after CMV antigen stimulation. The source is a human donor in good health (CMV status not recorded). Some clones in this sample may be carry-over from other donors' samples.

This clonotype was detected ten times or more. The J gene is TRBJ2-3, the V gene TRBV7-2, with 14 bases aligning to TRBD2. The CDR3 runs 16 residues. Germline CDR1 reads SGHTA; CDR2 reads FQGNSA. V shed 4 bases, J shed 1 base, and the junction held 1 base outside the gene matches. CDR3 protein: CASSSGLAGGTDTQYF. The CDR3 nucleotides are TGTGCCAGCAGCTCGGGACTAGCGGGAGGCACAGATACGCAGTATTTT.

This chain connects TRBV28 to TRBJ1-3; D not resolved. CDR1 is MDHEN, CDR2 SYDVKM, per germline. V lost 3 bases and J 0 bases, leaving 12 bases between the germline ends. This CDR3 has 16 amino acids. The CDR3 DNA reads as TGTGCCAGCAGTTTCCTCCAATTCTCCTCTGGAAACACCATATATTTT. It specifies CASSFLQFSSGNTIYF.

This chain connects TRBV6-8 to TRBJ2-5, with D hard to call. CDR1 is MNHGY and CDR2 is SAAAGT in the germline V gene. CDR3 length equals 12 residues. The V and J ends lost 6 bases and 4 bases respectively, with 9 bases between them. The CDR3 coding sequence is TGTGCCAGCAGCAATGATCGAGAGACCCAGTACTTC. Its protein product is CASSNDRETQYF.

This sequence joins TRBV4-3 and TRBJ1-2, with D possibly being TRBD1 (5 bases). Germline V gene data show CDR1 as LGHNA and CDR2 as YSLEER. V lost 2 bases and J lost 8, with 15 bases in between. The CDR3 runs to 14 residues. The CDR3 spells CASSQSWGMSGYTF. The DNA for the CDR3 is TGCGCCAGCAGCCAAAGCTGGGGCATGAGCGGCTACACCTTC.

Only a few counts were recorded for this clonotype. The chain couples TRBV7-9 to TRBJ2-5, with TRBD1 matching over 7 bases. The CDR3 is 17 residues long. V was clipped by 3 bases and J by 0 bases; unmatched bases: 10. Germline-derived CDR1 and CDR2 are SEHNR and FQNEAQ (reference sequence). In DNA form, the CDR3 reads TGTGCCAGCAGCTTCTACGATGGGACAGAGTACCAAGAGACCCAGTACTTC. Its protein product is CASSFYDGTEYQETQYF.

The V call is TRBV24-1, the J call TRBJ2-1, with TRBD1 matching over 10 bases. With 2 bases clipped from V and 7 bases from J, the junction kept 7 bases outside the gene matches. CDR3 length: 16 amino acids. Germline V gives CDR1 KGHDR, CDR2 SFDVKD. DNA for the CDR3: TGTGCCACCAGTGATTCCGGGACAGGGGTTATTAATGAGCAGTTCTTC. Protein product: CATSDSGTGVINEQFF.

This clonotype came up a few times. This sequence joins TRBV11-1 and TRBJ2-7; D is undetermined. The CDR3 has 15 residues. The germline V gene has CDR1 SGHAT and CDR2 FQDESV (reference sequence). Trimming shortened V by 11 bases and J by 1 base, and 21 bases separated the two germline ends. CDR3 region: CAGKEQIETSYEQYF. For the CDR3, the DNA is TGTGCCGGAAAGGAGCAAATCGAAACTTCCTACGAGCAGTACTTC.

This clonotype was picked up one time. The V and J genes are TRBV5-1 and TRBJ2-4; 8 nucleotides agree with TRBD1. The CDR3 is made up of 14 amino acids. V shed 4 bases and J 3 bases; nucleotides not matched to a gene: 3. Germline V gene lookup returns CDR1 SGHRS and CDR2 YFSETQ. In DNA, the CDR3 is TGCGCCAGCAGCCCGGGACAGGTCAAAAACATTCAGTACTTC. It translates to CASSPGQVKNIQYF.

This clonotype has more than one count but fewer than ten. CDR3 region: CASSEAGTTDTQYF. The CDR3 DNA is TGTGCCAGCAGTGAAGCTGGAACTACAGATACGCAGTATTTT. The V call is TRBV6-1, the J call TRBJ2-3; no clear D. The CDR3 totals 14 residues. The ends were cut back, 0 bases at V and 3 bases at J, with 7 bases in the middle. The germline CDR1 and CDR2 sequences are MNHNS and SASEGT.

The genes are TRBV6-6 and TRBJ1-1, with 7 positions matching TRBD1. Trimming took 11 bases from V and 1 from J; bases not matched to a gene: 7. The germline V gene encodes CDR1 MNHNY and CDR2 SVGAGI (reference sequence). CDR3 length equals 13 residues. The CDR3 DNA reads as TGTGCCGGAAACAGGGGTTCGAACACTGAAGCTTTCTTT. This encodes CAGNRGSNTEAFF.

This clonotype occurred many times. V usage is TRBV7-2 and J usage is TRBJ2-4; TRBD2 agrees at 10 bases. The CDR3 has 16 amino acids. The ends lost 1 base at V and 6 bases at J; junction bases unmatched: 6. Germline lookup yields CDR1 SGHTA and CDR2 FQGNSA. CDR3 bases: TGTGCCAGCAGCTTAGAAGGTAGCGGGAGGTTAAACATTCAGTACTTC. Its translation is CASSLEGSGRLNIQYF.

The chain couples TRBV5-1 to TRBJ2-5; D is perhaps TRBD1 (5 bases). The germline gives CDR1 SGHRS, CDR2 YFSETQ. This CDR3 region has 17 residues. V lost 4 bases, J lost 2 bases, and 21 bases lay in between. The CDR3 region is CASSPRVSAFRQETQYF. The CDR3 DNA reads TGCGCCAGCAGCCCCAGGGTTTCGGCCTTCCGTCAAGAGACCCAGTACTTC.

A few counts support this clonotype. V usage is TRBV25-1 and J usage is TRBJ2-1, with TRBD2 matching over 9 bases. CDR3 length: 13 residues. Looked up from germline, CDR1 is MGHDK and CDR2 is SYGVNS. V gave up 4 bases and J gave up 9 bases; unmatched junction bases: 4. The chain's CDR3 is CASSGGLASEQFF. CDR3 nucleotide sequence: TGTGCCAGCAGTGGAGGACTAGCGAGTGAGCAGTTCTTC. Using reference TRBV25-1 and TRBJ2-1 for the parts outside the CDR3, the full variable domain is EADIYQTPRYLVIGTGKKITLECSQTMGHDKMYWYQQDPGMELHLIHYSYGVNSTEKGDLSSESTVSRIRTEHFPLTLESARPSHTSQYLCASSGGLASEQFFGPGTRLTVL.

This clonotype showed up just a few times. This chain uses TRBV10-3 with TRBJ2-1; TRBD2 aligns across 10 bases. The germline V gene has CDR1 ENHRY and CDR2 SYGVKD. With 5 bases clipped from V and 8 bases from J, the junction kept 9 bases outside the gene matches. The CDR3 covers 15 residues. The DNA for the CDR3 is TGTGCCATCAGTCAGGGGCCTAGCGGGAGCGATGAGCAGTTCTTC. Translating gives CAISQGPSGSDEQFF.

The CDR3 DNA is TGTGCCAGCAGCCTAGGGACGCGGGAAAAACTGTTTTTT. Translating it yields CASSLGTREKLFF. This chain connects TRBV7-6 to TRBJ1-4, with a weak D call TRBD1 (5 bases). There are 13 residues in the CDR3. V shed 5 bases and J shed 8 bases, with 12 bases lying between them. CDR1 and CDR2 (germline): SGHVS, FNYEAQ.

In its sample, this clonotype was seen a few times. The J gene is TRBJ1-2, the V gene TRBV7-9; the match to TRBD1 covers 9 bases. The CDR3 is 14 amino acids. The junction had 11 bases not matched to a gene; V was cut back by 7 bases and J by 8 bases. CDR1 and CDR2 (germline): SEHNR, FQNEAQ (reference sequence). The CDR3 coding sequence is TGTGCCAGCATCCGACCGGGACAGGGAGGAGGCTACACCTTC. It yields the protein CASIRPGQGGGYTF.

The chain uses TRBV7-3 and TRBJ1-1, with D perhaps matching TRBD1 (5 bases). This CDR3 is built from 14 residues. V was pared by 1 base and J by 5 bases, with 11 bases between. Germline V gene sequence: CDR1 SGHTA, CDR2 FQGTGA. CDR3 sequence (DNA): TGTGCCAGCAGCTTAAGGGCAGGGTTGACTGAAGCTTTCTTT. This sequence encodes CASSLRAGLTEAFF.

The chain has TRBV27 and TRBJ2-2, with D possibly matching TRBD1 (5 bases). CDR3 size: 14 residues. In germline, CDR1 is MNHEY, CDR2 SMNVEV (reference sequence). V lost 5 bases and J 2 bases, leaving 9 bases between the germline ends. CDR3 sequence reads: CASSAGQNTGELFF. CDR3 bases: TGTGCCAGCAGTGCCGGACAAAACACCGGGGAGCTGTTTTTT.

The sample holds a few counts of this clonotype. The CDR3: CASSSPNSYNEQFF. CDR3 coding DNA: TGTGCCAGCAGCTCTCCCAACTCCTACAATGAGCAGTTCTTC. The chain carries TRBV7-6 and TRBJ2-1; D call uncertain. The CDR3 is 14 amino acids. From germline, CDR1 is SGHVS and CDR2 FNYEAQ. The V end lost 4 bases, the J end lost 0 bases, and 7 bases lay between the germline ends.